These 9 T cell receptor beta chains came from one sample sequenced in a study of shared clonotypes between healthy human individuals (TCRdb year 2020). Library creation used the immunoSEQ multiplex PCR assay. TCRdb took over this immuneACCESS table, retaining in-frame rearrangements with V and J assigned. Such tables are incomplete; in checked studies, under half of the missing clones stem from an unresolved V gene, and the remainder is unexplained. The sample contains about 480,000 clones, about four fifths of them found a single time. The ten most abundant clones make up around 13% of the sample. Sequenced material: PBMCs. The receptors derive from a middle-aged woman in good health. Some clones in this sample may be carry-over from other donors' samples.

This clone has a single count. V is TRBV11-2 and J is TRBJ2-1; a weak D match, TRBD2 (5 bases). The CDR3 extends over 14 amino acids. The germline CDR1 and CDR2 sequences are SGHAT and FQNNGV. The V and J ends lost 0 bases and 7 bases respectively, with 10 bases between them. CDR3 sequence reads: CASSLDRTWNEQFF. The CDR3 DNA follows: TGTGCCAGCAGCTTAGACAGGACTTGGAATGAGCAGTTCTTC.

The chain couples TRBV2 to TRBJ2-4, with TRBD1 identical over 9 bases. The germline V gene has CDR1 SNHLY and CDR2 FYNNEI. This CDR3 comprises 14 residues. The junction had 7 bases not matched to a gene; V was cut back by 7 bases and J by 6 bases. CDR3 sequence (DNA): TGTGCCAGCAACCGGGACAGGGAGAGAAACATTCAGTACTTC. This sequence encodes CASNRDRERNIQYF.

The V gene is TRBV29-1, the J gene TRBJ2-5, with a weak D call TRBD2 (5 bases). This CDR3 is 12 amino acids long. V was pared by 2 bases and J by 11 bases, with 15 bases between. CDR1 is SQVTM and CDR2 is ANQGSEA in the germline V gene. As DNA, the CDR3 is TGCAGCGTTGAAACCCCGGGTAGGGAGCAGTACTTC. It codes for CSVETPGREQYF.

V gene TRBV27 combines with J gene TRBJ1-2; 8 bases match TRBD1. Germline assignment: CDR1 MNHEY and CDR2 SMNVEV (reference sequence). The CDR3 loop spans 14 amino acids. J was trimmed by 6 bases and V by 0 bases; bases with no gene match: 3. CDR3 nucleotides: TGTGCCAGCAGTTTATCCGGGACAGGTGATGGCTACACCTTC. Translating gives CASSLSGTGDGYTF.

V gene TRBV5-4 combines with J gene TRBJ1-1; no clear D. The CDR3 contains 15 residues. Germline CDR1 is SGHNT and CDR2 is YYREEE (reference sequence). V lost 0 bases and J 5 bases, leaving 14 bases between the germline ends. CDR3 region: CASSLAASGGTEAFF. DNA for the CDR3: TGTGCCAGCAGCTTGGCCGCCAGTGGAGGAACTGAAGCTTTCTTT.

The chain carries TRBV2 and TRBJ2-1; no reliable D call. CDR3 length: 14 residues. The V gene's germline CDR1 is SNHLY and CDR2 FYNNEI. V lost 5 bases, J lost 4 bases, and 12 bases lay in between. CDR3 DNA: TGTGCCAGCAGTTGGGCTAGTTCGTACAATGAGCAGTTCTTC. Translated, it gives CASSWASSYNEQFF.

This clone has just a few counts. The genes are TRBV6-1 and TRBJ2-1, with 13 bases aligning to TRBD2. Trimming took 0 bases from V and 8 from J; bases not matched to a gene: 13. The CDR3 sequence is 19 residues long. The V gene's germline CDR1 is MNHNS and CDR2 SASEGT. CDR3 in DNA: TGTGCCAGCAGTGAAGCGCGGGGACTAGCGGGGAGATTAGTCGATGAGCAGTTCTTC. Amino acids: CASSEARGLAGRLVDEQFF.

The chain combines TRBV19 with TRBJ2-5, with D hard to call. With 6 bases removed from V and 4 bases from J, the gap between germline ends came to 12 bases. The CDR3 runs to 13 residues. Per germline, CDR1 LNHDA and CDR2 SQIVND (reference sequence). CDR3 in DNA: TGTGCCAGTAGGGGGATTGGTCGAGAGACCCAGTACTTC. This encodes CASRGIGRETQYF.

This CDR3 reads CASSSTSGRPNTGELFF. The CDR3 nucleotides are TGCGCCAGCAGCTCGACTAGCGGGAGGCCGAACACCGGGGAGCTGTTTTTT. This chain uses TRBV5-1 with TRBJ2-2, with 13 positions matching TRBD2. This CDR3 comprises 17 residues. V lost 3 bases to trimming and J lost 0 bases; unmatched junction nucleotides: 2. The V gene's germline CDR1 is SGHRS and CDR2 YFSETQ.